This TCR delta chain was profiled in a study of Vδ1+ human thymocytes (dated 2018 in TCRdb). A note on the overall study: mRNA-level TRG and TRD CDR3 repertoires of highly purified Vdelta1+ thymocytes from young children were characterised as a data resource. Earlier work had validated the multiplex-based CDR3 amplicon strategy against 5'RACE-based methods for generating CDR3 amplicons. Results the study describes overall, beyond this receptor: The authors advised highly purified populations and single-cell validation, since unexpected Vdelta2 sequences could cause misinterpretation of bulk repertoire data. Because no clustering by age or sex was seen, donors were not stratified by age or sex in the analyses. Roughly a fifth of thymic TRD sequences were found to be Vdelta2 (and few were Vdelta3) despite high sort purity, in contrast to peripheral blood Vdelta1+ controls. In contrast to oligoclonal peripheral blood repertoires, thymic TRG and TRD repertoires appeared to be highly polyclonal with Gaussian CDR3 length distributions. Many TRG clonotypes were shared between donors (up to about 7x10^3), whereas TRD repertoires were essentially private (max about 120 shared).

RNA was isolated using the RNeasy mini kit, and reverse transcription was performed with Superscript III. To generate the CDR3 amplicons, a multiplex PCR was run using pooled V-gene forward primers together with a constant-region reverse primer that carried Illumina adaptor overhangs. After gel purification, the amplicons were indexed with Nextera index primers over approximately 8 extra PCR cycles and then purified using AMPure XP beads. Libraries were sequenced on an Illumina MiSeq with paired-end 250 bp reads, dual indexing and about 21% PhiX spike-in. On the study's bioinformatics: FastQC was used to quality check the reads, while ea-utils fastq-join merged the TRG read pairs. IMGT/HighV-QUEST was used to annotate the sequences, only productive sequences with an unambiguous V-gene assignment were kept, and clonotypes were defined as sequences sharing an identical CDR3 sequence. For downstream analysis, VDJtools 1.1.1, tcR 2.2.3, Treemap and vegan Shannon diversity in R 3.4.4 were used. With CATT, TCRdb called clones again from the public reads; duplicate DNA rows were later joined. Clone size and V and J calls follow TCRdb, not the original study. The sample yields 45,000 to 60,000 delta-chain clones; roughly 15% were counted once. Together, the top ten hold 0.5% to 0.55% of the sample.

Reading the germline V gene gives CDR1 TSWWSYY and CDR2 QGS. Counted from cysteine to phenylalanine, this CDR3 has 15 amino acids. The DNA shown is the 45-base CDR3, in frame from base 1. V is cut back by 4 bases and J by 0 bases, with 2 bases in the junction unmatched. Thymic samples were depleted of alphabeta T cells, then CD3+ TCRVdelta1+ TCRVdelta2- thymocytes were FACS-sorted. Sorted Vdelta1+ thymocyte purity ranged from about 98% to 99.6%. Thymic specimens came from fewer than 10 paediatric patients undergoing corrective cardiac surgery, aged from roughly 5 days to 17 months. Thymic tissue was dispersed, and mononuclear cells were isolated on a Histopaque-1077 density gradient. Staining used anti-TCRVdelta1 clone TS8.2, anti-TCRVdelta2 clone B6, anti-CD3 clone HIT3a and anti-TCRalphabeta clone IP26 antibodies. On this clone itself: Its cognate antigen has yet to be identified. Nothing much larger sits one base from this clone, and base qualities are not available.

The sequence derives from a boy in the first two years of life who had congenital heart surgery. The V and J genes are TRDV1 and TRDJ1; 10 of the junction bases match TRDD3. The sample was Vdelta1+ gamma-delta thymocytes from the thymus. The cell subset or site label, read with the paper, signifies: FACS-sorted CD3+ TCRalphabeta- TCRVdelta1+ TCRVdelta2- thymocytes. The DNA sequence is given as TGTGCTCTTGGGGTACTGGGGGATTACACCGATAAACTCATCTTT. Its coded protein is CALGVLGDYTDKLIF.